This T cell receptor (beta chain) was sequenced during a study of shared clonotypes between healthy human individuals. Whole-study context: With ages of 18 to 49, the donors were two women and three men.

With respect to this clone: Its antigen is not known.

Assay: immunoSEQ multiplex PCR; the TCRdb copy retains only in-frame clones and omits some. The sample lists about 490,000 clones, around 80% occurring once. The germline V and J ends were trimmed by 1 base and 4 bases, with 8 bases remaining between them. This CDR3 is built from 14 residues. Germline assignment: CDR1 KGHSH and CDR2 LQKENI. Every one of the donors was a Caucasian adult that lived in Nashville, Tennessee. Study results and limitations: The diversity represented, both genetic and in exposure history, was limited by few donors.

This chain links TRBV18 with TRBJ2-1, with D perhaps matching TRBD2 (5 bases). The sample taken for sequencing was PBMCs. The source is a woman in her forties in good health. Some clones in this sample may be carry-over from other donors' samples. The CDR3 spells CASSPRGEYNEQFF. Here the CDR3 DNA reads TGTGCCAGCTCACCACGTGGGGAGTACAATGAGCAGTTCTTC.